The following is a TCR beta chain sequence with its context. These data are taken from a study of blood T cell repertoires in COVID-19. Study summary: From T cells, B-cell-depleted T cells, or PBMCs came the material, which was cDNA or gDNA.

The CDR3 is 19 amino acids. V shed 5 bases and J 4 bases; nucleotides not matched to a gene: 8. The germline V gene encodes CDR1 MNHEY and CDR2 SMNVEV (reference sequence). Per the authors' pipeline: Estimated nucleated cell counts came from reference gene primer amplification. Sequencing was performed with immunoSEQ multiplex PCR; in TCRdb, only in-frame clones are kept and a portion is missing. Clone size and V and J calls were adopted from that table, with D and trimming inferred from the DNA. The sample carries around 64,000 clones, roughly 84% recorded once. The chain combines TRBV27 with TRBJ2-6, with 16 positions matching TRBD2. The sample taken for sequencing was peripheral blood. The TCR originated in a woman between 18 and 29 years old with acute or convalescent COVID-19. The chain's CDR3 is CASSLGTSGRARGANVLTF. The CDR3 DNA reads TGTGCCAGCAGTCTCGGGACTAGCGGGAGGGCGAGGGGGGCCAACGTCCTGACTTTC. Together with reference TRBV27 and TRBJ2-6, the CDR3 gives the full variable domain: EAQVTQNPRYLITVTGKKLTVTCSQNMNHEYMSWYRQDPGLGLRQIYYSMNVEVTDKGDVPEGYKVSRKEKRNFPLILESPSPNQTSLYFCASSLGTSGRARGANVLTFGAGSRLTVL.